Sequencing of this TCR beta chain was carried out in a study of T cells expressing NK-cell markers. Whole-study context: The authors derived TCR beta repertoires from sorted CD3+CD56+NKG2C+, CD3+CD56+NKG2C- and CD3+CD56-NKG2C+ T cells. Study results and caveats: The study found dominant NKG2C+ clonotypes at 1.0-7.0% of CD8+ T cells in about 6 donors.

TCRdb reprocessed the 5' RACE reads and reports one entry per CDR3 protein, with no DNA. The sample's table shows about 410,000 distinct CDR3 sequences. As concerns this clonotype: The antigen remains undetermined.

The CDR3 contains 15 residues. The germline CDR1 and CDR2 sequences are SQVTM and ANQGSEA. V is TRBV29-1 and J is TRBJ1-6; TCRdb's D call, TRBD1, is unchecked because there is no DNA. The TCR originated in a woman aged 45 to 65 in good health. The source material was blood T cells: a sorted CD56 or NKG2C T cell subset, CD4+ or CD8+ T cells, or bulk PBMC T cells (not recorded which). CDR3 region: CSSRQAGSYNSPLHF.